Listed below are T cell receptor beta chains from one sample, sequenced in a study of early T cells in non-severe SARS-CoV-2 infection. One entry per CDR3 protein results from TCRdb running MiXCR on the 5' RACE reads. The table lists 30,000 to 40,000 distinct CDR3 sequences, around 6.5% of them singletons. Specimen: whole blood, collected at baseline. The receptor set was obtained from an adult who was a healthcare worker with PCR-confirmed SARS-CoV-2 infection or an uninfected control (not recorded which). The conserved cysteine and the conserved F or W are not part of the CDR3 here.

>17|TRBV11-2|TRBJ2-1
ASSSLPPSGRSPYNEQF
>9|TRBV24-1|TRBJ1-2
ATSAEGGYT
>13|TRBV20-1|TRBJ2-7
SARKGAGLTYEQY
>10|TRBV12-3/TRBV12-4|TRBJ1-2
ASSPGDYGYT
>12|TRBV19|TRBJ2-5
ASSQGTSWETQY
>15|TRBV20-1|TRBJ2-1
SASPPFGRSDGNEQF
>14|TRBV24-1|TRBJ2-1
ATSDLRGSGYNEQF
>12|TRBV12-3/TRBV12-4|TRBJ1-3
ASSLSSSGNTIY
>11|TRBV28|TRBJ2-7
ASSLAASYEQY
>11|TRBV4-1|TRBJ2-1
ASSQDLRDSQF
>10|TRBV4-1|TRBJ2-2
ASSTNTGELF
>11|TRBV5-1|TRBJ2-5
ASGTDNQETQY
>10|TRBV28|TRBJ2-7
ASTQAGYEQY
>13|TRBV6-1|TRBJ2-5
ASSLTSGPQETQY
>14|TRBV6-2/TRBV6-3|TRBJ1-4
ASSSGQFREREKLF
>13|TRBV27|TRBJ1-1
ASRLWDSGNTEAF
>11|TRBV4-2|TRBJ1-2
ASSLGEPYGYT
>15|TRBV7-2|TRBJ2-1
ASSPRGAGMTYNEQF
>12|TRBV29-1|TRBJ2-7
SVARTSGANEQY
>11|TRBV3-1|TRBJ2-7
ASSQDRAYEQY
>14|TRBV18|TRBJ2-3
ASSRRGSGKTDTQY
>12|TRBV27|TRBJ1-2
ASSPSSNNYGYT
>13|TRBV7-9|TRBJ1-4
ASTPRRAADEKLF